These 26 T cell receptor beta chains originate from one sample sequenced in a study of response to subunit inactivated influenza vaccine. TCRdb itself ran the RT-PCR reads through MiXCR, one entry per CDR3 protein. This table holds roughly 700,000 distinct CDR3 sequences, approximately 15% found once. The input for sequencing was PBMCs from blood, taken around 15 days before vaccination. All receptors derive from a man between 50 and 59 years old who received an inactivated influenza vaccine.

The sample holds a few counts of this clonotype. The J gene is TRBJ1-5, the V gene TRBV4-2; maybe TRBD1 (6 bases). The CDR3 has 15 residues. V lost 1 base to trimming and J lost 3 bases, with 10 bases between them. Germline lookup yields CDR1 LGHNA and CDR2 YNFKEQ. The CDR3 is CASSQAQGTNQPQHF. Written as DNA, the CDR3 is TGTGCCAGCAGCCAAGCCCAGGGGACCAATCAGCCCCAGCATTTT.

The V gene is TRBV12-3 or TRBV12-4, the J gene TRBJ2-7; 8 bases are a match to TRBD1. V shed 2 bases and J 3 bases; nucleotides not matched to a gene: 3. CDR3 length equals 14 residues. The CDR3 coding sequence is TGTGCCAGCAGTTTACGGGACAGGCTCTACGAGCAGTACTTC. Its translation: CASSLRDRLYEQYF.

The chain carries TRBV18 and TRBJ1-1; unclear D gene. The CDR3 covers 15 residues. Germline CDR1 and CDR2: KGHSH and LQKENI. Trimming took 0 bases from V and 4 from J, leaving 12 bases between them. In DNA, the CDR3 is TGTGCCAGCTCACCACCTAGCCGTTCGGTCACTGAAGCTTTCTTT. Protein sequence: CASSPPSRSVTEAFF.

Only a few counts were recorded for this clonotype. The chain uses TRBV4-2 and TRBJ1-1; D possibly corresponds to TRBD1 (5 bases). Germline V lookup: CDR1 LGHNA, CDR2 YNFKEQ. Trimming shortened V by 1 base and J by 10 bases, and 13 bases separated the two germline ends. This CDR3 comprises 13 residues. This CDR3 is CASSQGRDSGAFF. CDR3 DNA: TGTGCCAGCAGCCAAGGGAGGGACTCGGGAGCTTTCTTT.

This clonotype occurred a few times. The chain recombines TRBV27 with TRBJ2-7; the D is unclear. The CDR3 has 16 residues. Germline CDR1 MNHEY, CDR2 SMNVEV (reference sequence). Trimming took off 1 base at V and 0 bases at J, with 13 bases between the two ends. The CDR3 sequence: CASSLYPPPSSYEQYF. The DNA of the CDR3 is TGTGCCAGCAGTTTATATCCCCCCCCGAGCTCCTACGAGCAGTACTTC.

Only a few counts were recorded for this clonotype. The genes are TRBV4-1 and TRBJ1-4; 7 nucleotides align to TRBD1. After removal of 3 bases from V and 3 bases from J, the junction contained 4 bases not matched to a gene. The length of the CDR3 is 15 residues. Germline CDR1 is MGHRA and CDR2 is YSYEKL. The CDR3 region is CASSHDRAANEKLFF. The CDR3 nucleotides are TGCGCCAGCAGCCATGACAGGGCGGCTAATGAAAAACTGTTTTTT.

The rearrangement uses TRBV5-6 and TRBJ2-5; 7 bases are a match to TRBD1. The CDR3 has 14 amino acids. From germline, CDR1 is SGHDT and CDR2 YYEEEE. V lost 4 bases, J lost 5 bases, and 8 bases stayed unmatched. The CDR3: CASSRLQGWETQYF. The CDR3 bases are TGTGCCAGCAGCCGACTACAGGGGTGGGAGACCCAGTACTTC.

This clonotype was picked up many times. This chain links TRBV3-1 with TRBJ2-5; no clear D. The CDR3 spans 12 residues. Trimming cost V 4 bases and J 3 bases, with 6 bases left between them. Germline CDR1 is LGHDT and CDR2 is YNNKEL (reference sequence). CDR3 loop: CASSLSKETQYF. CDR3 in DNA: TGTGCCAGCAGCCTTTCGAAAGAGACCCAGTACTTC.

The sample holds many counts of this clonotype. V is TRBV20-1 and J is TRBJ2-7; TRBD2 matches at 10 bases. Trimming cost V 0 bases and J 4 bases; bases outside gene matches: 6. Germline-derived CDR1 and CDR2 are DFQATT and SNEGSKA (reference sequence). CDR3 length: 15 amino acids. The CDR3 region has the DNA TGCAGTGCTAGAGATGGCACTAGCGGGAAATACGAGCAGTACTTC. Amino acid sequence: CSARDGTSGKYEQYF.

In its sample, this clonotype was seen a few times. J is TRBJ2-3 and V is TRBV10-3, with 13 bases lining up with TRBD2. The CDR3 totals 17 residues. Germline-derived CDR1 and CDR2 are ENHRY and SYGVKD. V trimming: 6 bases; J trimming: 6 bases; junction bases outside the gene matches: 12. CDR3 sequence (DNA): TGTGCCATCAGGCCCGGGACTAGCGGGGTCCAGGGCGATACGCAGTATTTT. Translation gives CAIRPGTSGVQGDTQYF.

J is TRBJ2-7 and V is TRBV3-1; 7 bases line up with TRBD1. The CDR3 covers 15 residues. The germline CDR1 and CDR2 sequences are LGHDT and YNNKEL (reference sequence). J gave up 4 bases and V 10 bases, and 16 bases lay outside the gene matches. The CDR3, as DNA: TGTGCCACCTCCCAGGGACCGGGACAGATTTACGAGCAGTACTTC. The encoded protein is CATSQGPGQIYEQYF.

This clonotype was counted only a few times. The J gene is TRBJ2-1, the V gene TRBV20-1, with no clear D. Per the germline V gene, CDR1 is DFQATT and CDR2 is SNEGSKA (reference sequence). V lost 7 bases and J 0 bases, leaving 13 bases between the germline ends. This CDR3 contains 14 residues. CDR3: CSVRLPSSYNEQFF. CDR3 bases: TGCAGTGTGAGATTACCTAGCTCCTACAATGAGCAGTTCTTC.

This clonotype was counted a few times. CDR3 DNA: TGTGCCAGCGGCAGAGGCTACACCTTC. This encodes CASGRGYTF. The chain couples TRBV7-2 to TRBJ1-2; D is unresolved. The CDR3 spans 9 residues. The V gene's germline CDR1 is SGHTA and CDR2 FQGNSA. V dropped 8 bases and J dropped 8 bases, with 6 bases sitting between them.

The chain employs TRBV10-2 and TRBJ1-5; 7 nucleotides align to TRBD1. The trim removed 3 bases at V and 7 bases at J, leaving 3 bases unmatched. This CDR3 has 13 residues. The V gene's germline CDR1 is WSHSY and CDR2 SAAADI. CDR3 nucleotides: TGCGCCAGCAGTGACGGAGGGGGCCAGCCCCAGCATTTT. It yields the protein CASSDGGGQPQHF.

This clonotype was found a few times. The chain carries TRBV5-1 and TRBJ1-3; D is unresolved. CDR1 and CDR2 from the germline V gene are SGHRS and YFSETQ. This CDR3 is 16 amino acids long. V gave up 4 bases and J gave up 0 bases, with 14 bases separating them. CDR3 bases: TGCGCCAGCAGCCAACACGACGGTATCTCTGGAAACACCATATATTTT. Its translation: CASSQHDGISGNTIYF.

The J gene is TRBJ2-1, the V gene TRBV5-1; TRBD2 agrees at 14 bases. The CDR3 is 17 residues long. Germline V CDR1 and CDR2: SGHRS, YFSETQ. The V gene end was trimmed by 3 bases and the J gene end by 7 bases; junction bases not matched to a gene: 9. CDR3 sequence (DNA): TGCGCCAGCAGCTCTTCCCCGGGACTAGCGGGGGTAAATGAGCAGTTCTTC. The encoded protein is CASSSSPGLAGVNEQFF.

The sample holds a few counts of this clonotype. The rearrangement uses TRBV28 and TRBJ2-5; TRBD1 matches at 8 bases. Germline CDR1 and CDR2: MDHEN and SYDVKM. Trimming took 6 bases from V and 4 from J; bases not matched to a gene: 4. The length of the CDR3 is 13 residues. The CDR3 region has the DNA TGTGCCAGCAGACAGGGGGTTCGAGAGACCCAGTACTTC. Translating gives CASRQGVRETQYF. The full variable domain, in which reference TRBV28 and TRBJ2-5 provide the parts outside the CDR3, is DVKVTQSSRYLVKRTGEKVFLECVQDMDHENMFWYRQDPGLGLRLIYFSYDVKMKEKGDIPEGYSVSREKKERFSLILESASTNQTSMYLCASRQGVRETQYFGPGTRLLVL.

This chain uses TRBV7-6 with TRBJ1-6, with D unresolved. V lost 5 bases and J lost 1, with 24 bases in between. Germline V gene data show CDR1 as SGHVS and CDR2 as FNYEAQ. The length of the CDR3 is 20 residues. CDR3 protein: CASSPTRAGGPGSYNSPLHF. CDR3 sequence (DNA): TGTGCCAGCAGCCCCACCCGGGCAGGAGGGCCGGGGTCCTATAATTCACCCCTCCACTTT.

The table lists this clonotype with a few counts. The chain couples TRBV10-3 to TRBJ2-1, with TRBD2 identical over 7 bases. Trimming cost V 7 bases and J 9 bases; bases outside gene matches: 15. This CDR3 is 15 amino acids long. Germline-derived CDR1 and CDR2 are ENHRY and SYGVKD. Here the CDR3 DNA reads TGTGCCATCACCCCAGCGGGACCGGCCTCTGGTGAGCAGTTCTTC. It translates to CAITPAGPASGEQFF.

This chain connects TRBV5-1 to TRBJ1-1, with D possibly TRBD1 on 6 matching bases. Germline CDR1 is SGHRS and CDR2 is YFSETQ. The CDR3 runs to 13 residues. Trimming left V 5 bases short and J 8 bases short, with 16 bases between. The DNA of the CDR3 is TGCGCCAGCAGTCAGGCCTACCAGGGGGAAGCTTTCTTT. Protein product: CASSQAYQGEAFF. Drawing the rest from reference TRBV5-1 and TRBJ1-1, the complete variable domain is KAGVTQTPRYLIKTRGQQVTLSCSPISGHRSVSWYQQTPGQGLQFLFEYFSETQRNKGNFPGRFSGRQFSNSRSEMNVSTLELGDSALYLCASSQAYQGEAFFGQGTRLTVV.

This clonotype was picked up many times. The junction departs from the called germline gene at one end, perhaps through a read error. The chain links TRBV4-3 to TRBJ1-1; the match to TRBD1 covers 9 bases. The CDR3 is made up of 14 amino acids. Germline lookup yields CDR1 LGHNA and CDR2 YSLEER. CDR3: CASSQGQGRTEAFF. The CDR3 nucleotides read TGTGCCAGCAGCCAGGGACAGGGAAGGACTGAAGCTTTCTTT.

This clonotype came up a few times. The chain is built from TRBV6-2 or TRBV6-3 and TRBJ2-3; D is unresolved. The V gene's germline CDR1 is MNHEY and CDR2 SVGEGT. The CDR3 contains 13 residues. V shed 4 bases and J shed 3 bases, with 8 bases lying between them. CDR3: CASSSSRTDTQYF. CDR3 coding DNA: TGTGCCAGCAGTTCCTCAAGAACAGATACGCAGTATTTT.

This clonotype was counted at least ten times. The gene calls are TRBV20-1 and TRBJ2-3; D ambiguous. The CDR3 has 13 residues. Trimming took 5 bases from V and 1 from J, leaving 10 bases between them. CDR1 and CDR2 (germline): DFQATT, SNEGSKA (reference sequence). CDR3 nucleotide sequence: TGCAGTGCTCCGGTGCAGGGCACAGATACGCAGTATTTT. The encoded protein is CSAPVQGTDTQYF.

V gene TRBV5-1 combines with J gene TRBJ2-5, with TRBD2 identical over 12 bases. After removal of 6 bases from V and 5 bases from J, the junction contained 8 bases not matched to a gene. This CDR3 contains 15 residues. Germline V CDR1 and CDR2: SGHRS, YFSETQ. The CDR3 sequence is CASIQLAGGVETQYF. The CDR3 nucleotides are TGCGCCAGCATCCAACTAGCGGGAGGTGTTGAGACCCAGTACTTC.

This clonotype was detected a few times. The chain employs TRBV6-5 and TRBJ1-3, with TRBD1 matching over 8 bases. V lost 4 bases to trimming and J lost 8 bases; unmatched junction nucleotides: 10. The CDR3 has 15 residues. Germline values: CDR1 MNHEY, CDR2 SVGAGI. The CDR3 DNA is TGTGCCAGCAGTTCCACGACAGGGGAGGTAGACACCATATATTTT. Encoded protein: CASSSTTGEVDTIYF.

This clonotype was detected only a few times. The chain joins TRBV7-2 to TRBJ2-1; possible D gene TRBD2, 6 bases. V gave up 1 base and J gave up 4 bases, with 17 bases separating them. The length of the CDR3 is 17 residues. The germline gives CDR1 SGHTA, CDR2 FQGNSA. In DNA, the CDR3 is TGTGCCAGCAGCTTAGTCTCTGGGCTAGCGCCATACAATGAGCAGTTCTTC. This gives the protein CASSLVSGLAPYNEQFF.